Listed here are 13 T cell receptor beta chains from one sample, sequenced in a study of spatial heterogeneity in lung cancer (dated by TCRdb to about 2019). The time point label for this specimen denotes: blood at routine non-recurrence follow-up after resection. Library preparation employed 5' RACE. The instrument given in TCRdb is NextSeq 500. In-frame beta chains were kept once TCRdb had trimmed the public reads at Q25 with fastp and called clones with MiXCR. Each record represents a unique CDR3 protein, reported with the most common genes and DNA among its rows. The sample includes 35,000 to 45,000 distinct CDR3 sequences, with approximately 24% observed a single time. The top ten constitute about 7.7% of the sample. Here the sequenced sample was PBMCs, taken at follow-up. Receptor source: a female donor with early-stage non-small cell lung cancer.

At least ten counts were recorded for this clonotype. This sequence joins TRBV3-1 and TRBJ2-3, with TRBD2 matching 11 bases. This CDR3 comprises 16 residues. The germline V gene has CDR1 LGHDT and CDR2 YNNKEL (reference sequence). With 4 bases clipped from V and 2 bases from J, the junction kept 5 bases outside the gene matches. CDR3 amino acids: CASSPPSGGTTDTQYF. Here the CDR3 DNA reads TGTGCCAGCAGCCCCCCTAGCGGGGGGACCACAGATACGCAGTATTTT.

The V gene is TRBV27, the J gene TRBJ2-7; the match to TRBD2 covers 11 bases. V was pared by 7 bases and J by 5 bases, with 10 bases of the junction left unmatched. There are 15 residues in the CDR3. Germline CDR1 and CDR2: MNHEY and SMNVEV (reference sequence). As DNA, the CDR3 is TGTGCCAGCAAGATTCCTAGCGGGAGGCACGACGAGCAGTACTTC. Its protein is CASKIPSGRHDEQYF.

V is TRBV7-9 and J is TRBJ1-5, with D unclear. Per the germline V gene, CDR1 is SEHNR and CDR2 is FQNEAQ (reference sequence). Trimming stripped 1 base from V and 6 bases from J, with 7 bases between. The CDR3 loop spans 13 amino acids. CDR3 sequence: CASSLVGGQPQHF. The CDR3 DNA reads as TGTGCCAGCAGCTTAGTTGGCGGTCAGCCCCAGCATTTT. Drawing the rest from reference TRBV7-9 and TRBJ1-5, the complete variable domain is DTGVSQNPRHKITKRGQNVTFRCDPISEHNRLYWYRQTLGQGPEFLTYFQNEAQLEKSRLLSDRFSAERPKGSFSTLEIQRTEQGDSAMYLCASSLVGGQPQHFGDGTRLSIL.

This chain connects TRBV6-1 to TRBJ2-4; D possibly corresponds to TRBD1 (6 bases). Trimming stripped 1 base from V and 8 bases from J, with 24 bases between. CDR1 is MNHNS, CDR2 SASEGT, per germline. The CDR3 length is 18 residues. CDR3 protein: CASSEGGTSGGEVDIQYF. The CDR3 DNA reads as TGTGCCAGCAGTGAAGGGGGGACAAGCGGAGGCGAGGTTGACATTCAGTACTTC.

The chain carries TRBV27 and TRBJ2-1; 9 nucleotides align to TRBD2. CDR3 length: 17 residues. Germline CDR1 reads MNHEY; CDR2 reads SMNVEV (reference sequence). After removal of 5 bases from V and 2 bases from J, the junction contained 10 bases not matched to a gene. Here the CDR3 DNA reads TGTGCCAGCAGTCCTAGACTAGCGGTTATAACCTACAATGAGCAGTTCTTC. This encodes CASSPRLAVITYNEQFF.

This clonotype has only a few counts. The gene calls are TRBV6-6 and TRBJ1-1; D is perhaps TRBD1 (6 bases). Germline CDR1 reads MNHNY; CDR2 reads SVGAGI (reference sequence). There are 15 residues in the CDR3. With 1 base removed from V and 8 bases from J, the gap between germline ends came to 17 bases. The CDR3 is CASSYFVQGGGEAFF. The CDR3 DNA reads as TGTGCCAGCAGTTACTTTGTACAGGGAGGAGGAGAAGCTTTCTTT.

There are many counts of this clonotype. The rearrangement joins TRBV20-1 to TRBJ2-3, with TRBD2 matching over 8 bases. Trimming removed 3 bases from V and 7 bases from J; junction bases left unmatched: 6. The CDR3 loop spans 13 amino acids. The germline V gene has CDR1 DFQATT and CDR2 SNEGSKA (reference sequence). The CDR3: CSASPGLANTQYF. CDR3 nucleotide sequence: TGCAGTGCTAGCCCCGGACTAGCCAATACGCAGTATTTT.

This clonotype has ten or more counts. The chain links TRBV15 to TRBJ2-1, with 9 bases matching TRBD1. V lost 4 bases, J lost 6 bases, and 4 bases stayed unmatched. In germline, CDR1 is LNHNV, CDR2 YYDKDF (reference sequence). The CDR3 is 14 amino acids. CDR3 protein: CATSNNRGPNEQFF. The CDR3 nucleotides are TGTGCCACCAGCAATAACAGGGGGCCCAATGAGCAGTTCTTC.

This clonotype was observed a handful of times. This chain joins TRBV30 and TRBJ1-2, with no clear D. Trimming took off 3 bases at V and 7 bases at J, with 18 bases between the two ends. The germline gives CDR1 GTSNPN, CDR2 SVGIG (reference sequence). CDR3 length: 14 amino acids. CDR3 DNA sequence: TGTGCCTGGAGCGAAGGTTTGGTAACGATTGGCTACACCTTC. Translated: CAWSEGLVTIGYTF. The whole variable domain, remainder taken from reference TRBV30 and TRBJ1-2, is SQTIHQWPATLVQPVGSPLSLECTVEGTSNPNLYWYRQAAGRGLQLLFYSVGIGQISSEVPQNLSASRPQDRQFILSSKKLLLSDSGFYLCAWSEGLVTIGYTFGSGTRLTVV.

The chain has TRBV3-1 and TRBJ2-3; 11 nucleotides agree with TRBD2. The CDR3 is 16 residues long. CDR1 is LGHDT, CDR2 YNNKEL, per germline (reference sequence). The J segment lost 0 bases and the V segment lost 4 bases, leaving 3 bases of the junction unmatched. CDR3 DNA: TGTGCCAGCAGCCGATTAGCGGGAGGGAGCACAGATACGCAGTATTTT. Its protein product is CASSRLAGGSTDTQYF.

As DNA, the CDR3 is TGCAGTGCTAGAGCGGGACTAGCGGGAGTCAATGAGCAGTTCTTC. Its translation is CSARAGLAGVNEQFF. The genes are TRBV20-1 and TRBJ2-1; 14 bases fit TRBD2. V shed 1 base and J 6 bases; nucleotides not matched to a gene: 2. CDR1 and CDR2 from the germline V gene are DFQATT and SNEGSKA (reference sequence). The CDR3 covers 15 residues.

As DNA, the CDR3 is TGCAGTGCGGAAACTAGGACCTCTAGCACAGATACGCAGTATTTT. It specifies CSAETRTSSTDTQYF. The V call is TRBV20-1, the J call TRBJ2-3, with D perhaps TRBD2 (5 bases). Germline assignment: CDR1 DFQATT and CDR2 SNEGSKA (reference sequence). Between the trimmed V and J ends, which lost 6 bases and 0 bases, there was a span of 16 bases. The CDR3 runs 15 residues.

This clonotype was recorded many times. The V gene is TRBV7-2, the J gene TRBJ2-7; D gene uncertain. V lost 3 bases to trimming and J lost 2 bases, with 8 bases between them. Germline CDR1 SGHTA, CDR2 FQGNSA. The CDR3 totals 13 residues. CDR3 region: CASSFDPAYEQYF. As DNA, the CDR3 is TGTGCCAGCAGCTTCGACCCTGCCTACGAGCAGTACTTC. Looking up the rest from reference TRBV7-2 and TRBJ2-7 gives the full variable domain: GAGVSQSPSNKVTEKGKDVELRCDPISGHTALYWYRQSLGQGLEFLIYFQGNSAPDKSGLPSDRFSAERTGGSVSTLTIQRTQQEDSAVYLCASSFDPAYEQYFGPGTRLTVT.